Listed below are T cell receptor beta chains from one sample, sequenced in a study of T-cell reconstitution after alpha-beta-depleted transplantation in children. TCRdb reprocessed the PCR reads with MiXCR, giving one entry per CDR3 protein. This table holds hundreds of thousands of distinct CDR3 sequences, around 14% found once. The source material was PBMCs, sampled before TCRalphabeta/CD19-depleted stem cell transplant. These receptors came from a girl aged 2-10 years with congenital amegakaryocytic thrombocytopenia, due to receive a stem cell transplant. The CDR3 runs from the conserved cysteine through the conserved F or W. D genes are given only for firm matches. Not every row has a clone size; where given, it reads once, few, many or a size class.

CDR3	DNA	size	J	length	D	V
CSALNHGTWSDTQYF	TGCAGTGCTCTAAATCACGGGACATGGTCAGATACGCAGTATTTT	.	TRBJ2-3	15	.	TRBV20-1
CASSLDWGREDTQYF	TGTGCCAGCAGCTTGGATTGGGGACGGGAAGATACGCAGTATTTT	many	TRBJ2-3	15	.	TRBV5-5
CASSFPTLVGRSYNEQFF	TGCGCCAGCAGCTTCCCGACCCTGGTGGGGCGGTCTTACAATGAGCAGTTCTTC	.	TRBJ2-1	18	.	TRBV5-1
CASSTGVMNEQFF	TGTGCCAGTAGTACGGGAGTGATGAATGAGCAGTTCTTC	few	TRBJ2-1	13	.	TRBV19
CASSFGTSGRQETQYF	TGCGCCAGCAGCTTTGGGACTAGCGGGAGGCAAGAGACCCAGTACTTC	.	TRBJ2-5	16	TRBD2	TRBV5-1
CASSLGGRGNNEQFF	TGTGCCAGCAGCTTAGGTGGCAGGGGAAACAATGAGCAGTTCTTC	.	TRBJ2-1	15	.	TRBV7-2
CSASFLDDYGYTF	TGCAGTGCTAGCTTCTTGGACGACTATGGCTACACCTTC	.	TRBJ1-2	13	.	TRBV20-1
CSGGQGDTEAFF	TGCAGCGGGGGACAGGGAGACACTGAAGCTTTCTTT	.	TRBJ1-1	12	TRBD1	TRBV29-1
CASRKQGTDTQYF	TGTGCCAGCAGGAAACAGGGGACAGATACGCAGTATTTT	many	TRBJ2-3	13	TRBD1	TRBV3-1
CAISTGVAGGREQFF	TGTGCCATCAGTACCGGCGTAGCGGGAGGGAGGGAGCAGTTCTTC	few	TRBJ2-1	15	TRBD2	TRBV10-3
CASSLQPSAAYNEQFF	TGTGCCAGCAGTTTACAACCCAGTGCCGCCTACAATGAGCAGTTCTTC	few	TRBJ2-1	16	.	TRBV12-3/TRBV12-4
CASSFDRGYEKLFF	TGCGCCAGCAGCTTCGACAGGGGTTACGAAAAACTGTTTTTT	many	TRBJ1-4	14	TRBD1	TRBV5-1
CASKGTGKDWTEAFF	TGTGCCAGCAAAGGGACAGGGAAGGATTGGACTGAAGCTTTCTTT	few	TRBJ1-1	15	TRBD1	TRBV2
CASSSGTSEIDEQFF	TGCGCCAGCTCCTCCGGGACTAGCGAAATAGATGAGCAGTTCTTC	.	TRBJ2-1	15	TRBD2	TRBV5-1
CSVGKTGATHEQYF	TGCAGCGTTGGTAAGACAGGGGCAACGCACGAGCAGTACTTC	many	TRBJ2-7	14	TRBD1	TRBV29-1
CSAKEDSRFAYEQYF	TGCAGTGCTAAAGAGGACAGCCGCTTTGCCTACGAGCAGTACTTC	.	TRBJ2-7	15	.	TRBV20-1
CASSFEGNEQFF	TGTGCCAGCAGCTTCGAGGGGAATGAGCAGTTCTTC	few	TRBJ2-1	12	.	TRBV7-9
CSAHRDRGLTHEKLFF	TGCAGTGCTCATCGGGACAGGGGGCTAACCCATGAAAAACTGTTTTTT	many	TRBJ1-4	16	TRBD1	TRBV20-1
CASSLLGLGVNTGELFF	TGTGCCAGCAGCTTACTAGGTCTGGGGGTGAACACCGGGGAGCTGTTTTTT	many	TRBJ2-2	17	.	TRBV7-9
CSRSGTSGPSSYNEQFF	TGCAGCAGGTCTGGGACTAGCGGCCCGAGCTCCTACAATGAGCAGTTCTTC	.	TRBJ2-1	17	TRBD2	TRBV29-1
CASTPRTSGEQFF	TGTGCCAGCACCCCAAGGACTAGCGGTGAGCAGTTCTTC	.	TRBJ2-1	13	TRBD2	TRBV12-3/TRBV12-4
CASSQGPGLGGNIQYF	TGTGCCAGCAGCCAAGGACCGGGACTAGGAGGAAACATTCAGTACTTC	few	TRBJ2-4	16	TRBD2	TRBV3-1
CASSFLGLSDTQYF	TGTGCCAGCAGCTTTCTCGGACTATCCGATACGCAGTATTTT	few	TRBJ2-3	14	.	TRBV7-9
CSARPEGLYYEQYF	TGCAGTGCTAGGCCGGAAGGACTTTACTACGAGCAGTACTTC	many	TRBJ2-7	14	.	TRBV20-1
CASSPREGLAGLTDTQYF	TGCGCCAGCAGCCCCCGGGAGGGACTAGCGGGACTCACAGATACGCAGTATTTT	many	TRBJ2-3	18	TRBD2	TRBV5-1
CASSVDLPRRGEQFF	TGTGCCAGCAGTGTTGACCTCCCCCGCCGGGGTGAGCAGTTCTTC	.	TRBJ2-1	15	.	TRBV2
CSASWDSANEKLFF	TGCAGTGCTAGCTGGGACAGCGCTAATGAAAAACTGTTTTTT	few	TRBJ1-4	14	TRBD1	TRBV20-1
CATLGQLDTEQFF	TGTGCCACCCTAGGTCAACTAGACACTGAGCAGTTCTTC	few	TRBJ2-1	13	.	TRBV15
CASSATQGPGNQPQHF	TGTGCCAGCAGTGCTACCCAGGGACCCGGCAATCAGCCCCAGCATTTT	many	TRBJ1-5	16	.	TRBV12-3/TRBV12-4
CASSDGPGPEGGYTF	TGTGCCAGCAGTGACGGTCCGGGACCGGAGGGTGGCTACACCTTC	once	TRBJ1-2	15	.	TRBV6-1
CSVASGPLPYEQYF	TGCAGCGTTGCATCGGGCCCGCTCCCCTACGAGCAGTACTTC	few	TRBJ2-7	14	.	TRBV29-1
CASTSPLAAGYEQYF	TGTGCCAGCACCTCACCCCTAGCGGCGGGCTACGAGCAGTACTTC	few	TRBJ2-7	15	TRBD2	TRBV5-5
CASSELAVRDTQYF	TGTGCCAGCAGTGAACTAGCCGTGAGGGATACGCAGTATTTT	few	TRBJ2-3	14	.	TRBV25-1
CASSPGVAGTVTYEQYF	TGTGCCAGCAGTCCAGGGGTTGCCGGGACAGTCACGTACGAGCAGTACTTC	.	TRBJ2-7	17	TRBD1	TRBV28
CASVWLRGRADTQYF	TGTGCCAGCGTATGGCTCCGAGGGCGTGCAGATACGCAGTATTTT	many	TRBJ2-3	15	.	TRBV5-6
CSARDSPGAKNIQYF	TGCAGTGCTAGAGATTCCCCGGGCGCCAAAAACATTCAGTACTTC	many	TRBJ2-4	15	.	TRBV20-1
CASSLLGTEETQYF	TGTGCCAGCAGTTTATTGGGGACCGAAGAGACCCAGTACTTC	few	TRBJ2-5	14	.	TRBV28
CASSPRLAGAYNNEQFF	TGTGCCAGCAGCCCACGACTAGCGGGAGCCTACAACAATGAGCAGTTCTTC	few	TRBJ2-1	17	TRBD2	TRBV11-2
CASSVPHTQYF	TGTGCCAGCAGCGTCCCGCACACGCAGTATTTT	few	TRBJ2-3	11	.	TRBV7-9
CASSPLRGGSYGYTF	TGTGCCAGCAGCCCGCTGAGGGGCGGCAGCTATGGCTACACCTTC	few	TRBJ1-2	15	.	TRBV7-6
CATGTGFYEQYF	TGTGCGACCGGGACAGGGTTCTACGAGCAGTACTTC	.	TRBJ2-7	12	TRBD1	TRBV15
CASNTDRGQEETQYF	TGCGCCAGCAACACGGACAGGGGGCAGGAAGAGACCCAGTACTTC	few	TRBJ2-5	15	TRBD1	TRBV5-1
CASSKGFWAATNEKLFF	TGTGCCAGCAGCAAGGGGTTCTGGGCAGCTACTAATGAAAAACTGTTTTTT	few	TRBJ1-4	17	.	TRBV3-2
CSARTPGLGNEQFF	TGCAGTGCTAGAACACCGGGACTAGGTAATGAGCAGTTCTTC	.	TRBJ2-1	14	TRBD2	TRBV20-1
CAISGTPISDEQFF	TGTGCCATCAGTGGAACCCCGATAAGCGATGAGCAGTTCTTC	few	TRBJ2-1	14	.	TRBV10-3
CSAISGRAFVVYEQFF	TGCAGTGCTATTAGCGGGAGGGCCTTCGTCGTATATGAGCAGTTCTTC	many	TRBJ2-1	16	TRBD2	TRBV20-1
CASSQDLGRETQYF	TGTGCCAGCAGCCAAGATTTGGGTCGAGAGACCCAGTACTTC	many	TRBJ2-5	14	.	TRBV14
CSVEDPVTYNEQFF	TGCAGCGTTGAAGATCCCGTCACATACAATGAGCAGTTCTTC	many	TRBJ2-1	14	.	TRBV29-1
CASSFGVGAEQFF	TGTGCCAGCAGTTTTGGGGTCGGGGCCGAGCAGTTCTTC	many	TRBJ2-1	13	.	TRBV12-3/TRBV12-4
CASSLVHNNEQFF	TGTGCCAGCAGCTTGGTCCATAACAATGAGCAGTTCTTC	.	TRBJ2-1	13	.	TRBV5-6
CASSLSIRAETEAFF	TGTGCCAGCAGCTTGAGTATCAGGGCGGAGACTGAAGCTTTCTTT	.	TRBJ1-1	15	.	TRBV7-8